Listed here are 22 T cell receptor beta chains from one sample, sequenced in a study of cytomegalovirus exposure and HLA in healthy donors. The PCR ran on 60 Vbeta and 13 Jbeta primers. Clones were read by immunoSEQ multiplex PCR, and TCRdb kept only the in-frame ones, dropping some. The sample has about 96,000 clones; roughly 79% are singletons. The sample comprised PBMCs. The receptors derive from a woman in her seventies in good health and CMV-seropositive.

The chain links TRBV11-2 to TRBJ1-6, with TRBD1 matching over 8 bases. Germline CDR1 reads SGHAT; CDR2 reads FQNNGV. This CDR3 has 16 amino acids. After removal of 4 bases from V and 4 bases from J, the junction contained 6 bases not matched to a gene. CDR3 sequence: CASSSTGARYNSPLHF. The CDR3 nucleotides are TGTGCCAGCAGCTCGACAGGGGCGAGATATAATTCACCCCTCCACTTT. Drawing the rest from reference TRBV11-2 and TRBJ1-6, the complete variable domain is EAGVAQSPRYKIIEKRQSVAFWCNPISGHATLYWYQQILGQGPKLLIQFQNNGVVDDSQLPKDRFSAERLKGVDSTLKIQPAKLEDSAVYLCASSSTGARYNSPLHFGNGTRLTVT.

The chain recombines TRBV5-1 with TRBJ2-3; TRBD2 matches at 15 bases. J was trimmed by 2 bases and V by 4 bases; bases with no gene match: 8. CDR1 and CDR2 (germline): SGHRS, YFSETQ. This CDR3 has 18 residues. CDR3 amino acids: CASSRTSGGAFPTDTQYF. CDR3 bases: TGCGCCAGCAGCCGGACTAGCGGGGGGGCATTCCCCACAGATACGCAGTATTTT.

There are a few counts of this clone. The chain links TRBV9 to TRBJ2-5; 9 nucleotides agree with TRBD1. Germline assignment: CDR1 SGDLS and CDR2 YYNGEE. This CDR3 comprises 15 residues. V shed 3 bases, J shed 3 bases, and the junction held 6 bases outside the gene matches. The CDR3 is CASSARTGVEETQYF. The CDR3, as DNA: TGTGCCAGCAGCGCCCGGACAGGGGTCGAAGAGACCCAGTACTTC.

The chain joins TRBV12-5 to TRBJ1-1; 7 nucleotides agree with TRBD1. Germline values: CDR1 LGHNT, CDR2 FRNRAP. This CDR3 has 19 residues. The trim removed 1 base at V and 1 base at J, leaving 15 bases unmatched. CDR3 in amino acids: CASGLATSGQIRGNTEAFF. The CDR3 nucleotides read TGTGCTAGTGGTTTGGCCACCTCGGGACAGATACGAGGGAACACTGAAGCTTTCTTT.

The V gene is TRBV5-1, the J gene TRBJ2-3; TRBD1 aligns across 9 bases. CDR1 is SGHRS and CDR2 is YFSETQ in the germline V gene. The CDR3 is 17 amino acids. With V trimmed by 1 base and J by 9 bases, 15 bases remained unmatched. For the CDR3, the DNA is TGCGCCAGCAGCTTGTCTCTGGGACAGGGTTTCCGACCGACGCAGTATTTT. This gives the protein CASSLSLGQGFRPTQYF.

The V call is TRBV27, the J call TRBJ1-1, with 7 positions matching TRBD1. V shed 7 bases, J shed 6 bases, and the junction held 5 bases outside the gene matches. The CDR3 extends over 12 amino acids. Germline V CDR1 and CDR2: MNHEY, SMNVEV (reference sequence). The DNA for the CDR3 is TGTGCCAGCACGTCCGGGACAGCTGAAGCTTTCTTT. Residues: CASTSGTAEAFF.

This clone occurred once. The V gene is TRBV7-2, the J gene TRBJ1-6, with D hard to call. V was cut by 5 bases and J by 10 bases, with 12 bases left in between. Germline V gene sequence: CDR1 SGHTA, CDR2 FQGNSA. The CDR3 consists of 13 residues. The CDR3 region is CASSGHMESPLHF. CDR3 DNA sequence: TGTGCCAGCAGCGGGCACATGGAATCACCCCTCCACTTT.

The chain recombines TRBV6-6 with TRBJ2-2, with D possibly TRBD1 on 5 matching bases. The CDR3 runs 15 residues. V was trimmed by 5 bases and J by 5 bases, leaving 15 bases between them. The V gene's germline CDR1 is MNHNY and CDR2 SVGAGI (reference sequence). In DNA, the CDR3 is TGTGCCAGCAGTCAACAGGACCCCAATACCGGGGAGCTGTTTTTT. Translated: CASSQQDPNTGELFF.

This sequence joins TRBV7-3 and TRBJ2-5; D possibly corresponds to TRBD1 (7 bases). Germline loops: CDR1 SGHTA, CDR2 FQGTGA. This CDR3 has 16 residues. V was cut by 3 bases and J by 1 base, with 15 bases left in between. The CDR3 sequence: CASSLMPGGIQETQYF. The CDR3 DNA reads TGTGCCAGCAGCTTGATGCCAGGGGGGATCCAAGAGACCCAGTACTTC. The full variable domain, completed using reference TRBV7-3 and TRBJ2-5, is GAGVSQTPSNKVTEKGKYVELRCDPISGHTALYWYRQSLGQGPEFLIYFQGTGAADDSGLPNDRFFAVRPEGSVSTLKIQRTERGDSAVYLCASSLMPGGIQETQYFGPGTRLLVL.

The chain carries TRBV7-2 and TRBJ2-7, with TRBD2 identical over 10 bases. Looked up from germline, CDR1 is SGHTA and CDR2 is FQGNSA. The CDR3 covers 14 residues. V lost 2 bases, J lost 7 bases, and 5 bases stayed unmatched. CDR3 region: CASSLWLAGVEQYF. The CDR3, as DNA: TGTGCCAGCAGCTTATGGCTAGCGGGAGTTGAGCAGTACTTC.

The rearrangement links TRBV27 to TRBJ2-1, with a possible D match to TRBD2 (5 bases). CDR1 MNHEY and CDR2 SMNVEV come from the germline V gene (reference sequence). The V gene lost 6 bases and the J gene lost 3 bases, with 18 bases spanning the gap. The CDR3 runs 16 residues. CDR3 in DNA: TGTGCCAGCAGCCCAGGAGGCACAGCCTACTACAATGAGCAGTTCTTC. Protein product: CASSPGGTAYYNEQFF.

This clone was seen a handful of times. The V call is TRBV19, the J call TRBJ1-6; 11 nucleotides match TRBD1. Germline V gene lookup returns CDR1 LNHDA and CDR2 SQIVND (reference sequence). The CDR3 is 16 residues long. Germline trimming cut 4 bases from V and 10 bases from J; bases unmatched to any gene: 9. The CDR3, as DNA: TGTGCCAGTAGTAGGTTCGGGACAGGGGGGGCATCACCCCTCCACTTT. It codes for CASSRFGTGGASPLHF.

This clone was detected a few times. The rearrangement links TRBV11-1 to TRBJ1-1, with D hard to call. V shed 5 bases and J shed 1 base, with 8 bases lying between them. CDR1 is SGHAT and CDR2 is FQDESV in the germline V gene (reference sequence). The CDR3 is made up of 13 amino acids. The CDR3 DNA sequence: TGTGCCAGCAGCCTCACAACGAACACTGAAGCTTTCTTT. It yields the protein CASSLTTNTEAFF.

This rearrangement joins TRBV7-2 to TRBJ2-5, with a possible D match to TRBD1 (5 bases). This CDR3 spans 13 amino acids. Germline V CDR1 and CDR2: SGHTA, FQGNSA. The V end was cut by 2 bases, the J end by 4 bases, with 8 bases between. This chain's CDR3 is CASSLQGRETQYF. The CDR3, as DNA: TGTGCCAGCAGCTTACAGGGTAGAGAGACCCAGTACTTC.

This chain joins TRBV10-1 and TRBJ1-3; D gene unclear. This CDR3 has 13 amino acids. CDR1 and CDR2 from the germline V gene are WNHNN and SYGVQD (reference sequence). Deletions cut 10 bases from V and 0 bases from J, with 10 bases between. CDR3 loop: CATTPNSGNTIYF. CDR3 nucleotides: TGCGCCACCACACCGAACTCTGGAAACACCATATATTTT.

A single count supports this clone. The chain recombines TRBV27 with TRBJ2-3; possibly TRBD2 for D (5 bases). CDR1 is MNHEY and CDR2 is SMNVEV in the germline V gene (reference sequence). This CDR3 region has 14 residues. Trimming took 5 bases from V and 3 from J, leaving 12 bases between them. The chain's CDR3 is CASSTMGRTDTQYF. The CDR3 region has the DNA TGTGCCAGCAGTACCATGGGGAGAACAGATACGCAGTATTTT.

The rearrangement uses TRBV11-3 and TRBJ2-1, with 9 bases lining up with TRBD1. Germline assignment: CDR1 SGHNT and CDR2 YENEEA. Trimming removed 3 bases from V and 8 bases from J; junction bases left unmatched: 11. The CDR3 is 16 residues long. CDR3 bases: TGTGCCAGCAGCTTGGGGACAGGGCAACAATGGGATGAGCAGTTCTTC. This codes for CASSLGTGQQWDEQFF.

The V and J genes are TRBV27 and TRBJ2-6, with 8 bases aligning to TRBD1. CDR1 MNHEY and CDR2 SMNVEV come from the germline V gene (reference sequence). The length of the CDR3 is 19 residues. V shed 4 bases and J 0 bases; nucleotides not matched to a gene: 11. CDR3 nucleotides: TGTGCCAGCAGTTATTACAGGGGGAACGCCAACTCTGGGGCCAACGTCCTGACTTTC. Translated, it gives CASSYYRGNANSGANVLTF.

The CDR3 DNA follows: TGCGCCAGCAGCCAAGATGGGGGGGGGAACTATGGCTACACCTTC. It specifies CASSQDGGGNYGYTF. V and J are TRBV4-3 and TRBJ1-2, with a possible D match to TRBD1 (5 bases). Trimming cost V 0 bases and J 2 bases, with 10 bases left between them. Germline V gene lookup returns CDR1 LGHNA and CDR2 YSLEER. The CDR3 has 15 residues.

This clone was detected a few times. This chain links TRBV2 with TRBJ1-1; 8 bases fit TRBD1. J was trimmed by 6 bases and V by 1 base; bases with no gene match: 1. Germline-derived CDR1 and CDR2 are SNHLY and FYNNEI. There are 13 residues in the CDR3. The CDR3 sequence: CASSEVQGAEAFF. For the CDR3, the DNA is TGTGCCAGCAGTGAAGTACAGGGGGCTGAAGCTTTCTTT.

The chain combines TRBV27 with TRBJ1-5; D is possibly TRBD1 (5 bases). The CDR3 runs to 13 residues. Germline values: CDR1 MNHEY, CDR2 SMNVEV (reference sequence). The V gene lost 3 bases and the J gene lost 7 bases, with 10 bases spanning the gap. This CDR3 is CASSLTVRQPQHF. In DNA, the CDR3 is TGTGCCAGCAGTTTGACAGTACGGCAGCCCCAGCATTTT.

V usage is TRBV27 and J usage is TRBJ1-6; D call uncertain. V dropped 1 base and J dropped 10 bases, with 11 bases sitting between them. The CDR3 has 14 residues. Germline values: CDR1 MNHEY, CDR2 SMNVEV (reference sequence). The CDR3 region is CASSLWAPESPLHF. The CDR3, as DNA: TGTGCCAGCAGTTTATGGGCCCCGGAATCACCCCTCCACTTT.